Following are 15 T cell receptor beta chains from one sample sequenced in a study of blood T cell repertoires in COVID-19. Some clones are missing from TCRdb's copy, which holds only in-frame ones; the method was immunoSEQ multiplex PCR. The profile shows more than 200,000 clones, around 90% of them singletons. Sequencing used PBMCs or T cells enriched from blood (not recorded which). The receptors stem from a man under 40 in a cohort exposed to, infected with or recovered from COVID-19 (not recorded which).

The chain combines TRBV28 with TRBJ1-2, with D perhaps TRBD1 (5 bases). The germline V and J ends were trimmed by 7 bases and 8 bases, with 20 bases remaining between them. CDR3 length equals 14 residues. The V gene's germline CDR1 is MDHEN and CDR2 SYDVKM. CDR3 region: CASTSSPGAGGYTF. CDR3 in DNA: TGTGCCAGCACCTCCAGCCCAGGTGCAGGGGGCTACACCTTC.

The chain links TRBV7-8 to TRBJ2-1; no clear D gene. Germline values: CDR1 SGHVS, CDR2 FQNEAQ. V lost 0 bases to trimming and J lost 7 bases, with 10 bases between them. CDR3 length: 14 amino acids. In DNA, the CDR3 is TGTGCCAGCAGCTTAGCCCAACTAACTAATGAGCAGTTCTTC. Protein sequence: CASSLAQLTNEQFF.

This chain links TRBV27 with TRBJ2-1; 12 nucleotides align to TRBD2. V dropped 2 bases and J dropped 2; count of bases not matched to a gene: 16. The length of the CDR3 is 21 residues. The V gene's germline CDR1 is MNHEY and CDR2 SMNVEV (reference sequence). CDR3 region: CASSLGTPGTSGYRAYNEQFF. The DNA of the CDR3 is TGTGCCAGCAGTTTAGGTACCCCCGGGACTAGCGGGTACCGCGCCTACAATGAGCAGTTCTTC.

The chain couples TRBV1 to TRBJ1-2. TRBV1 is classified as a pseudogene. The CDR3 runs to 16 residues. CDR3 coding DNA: TGCACCAGCAGCTACTCATCGGGTGTGCCCCACTATGGCTACACCTTC. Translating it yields CTSSYSSGVPHYGYTF.

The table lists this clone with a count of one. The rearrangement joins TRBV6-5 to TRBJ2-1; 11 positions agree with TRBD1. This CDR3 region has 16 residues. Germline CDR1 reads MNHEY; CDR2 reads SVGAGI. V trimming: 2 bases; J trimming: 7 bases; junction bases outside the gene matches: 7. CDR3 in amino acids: CASSYTGTGGSNEQFF. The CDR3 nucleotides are TGTGCCAGCAGTTACACCGGGACAGGGGGGAGTAATGAGCAGTTCTTC.

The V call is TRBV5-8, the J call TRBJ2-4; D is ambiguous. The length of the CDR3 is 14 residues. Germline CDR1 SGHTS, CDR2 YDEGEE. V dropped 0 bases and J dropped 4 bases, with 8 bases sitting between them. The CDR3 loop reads CASSLEQYKNIQYF. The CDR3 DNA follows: TGTGCCAGCAGCTTGGAACAGTATAAAAACATTCAGTACTTC.

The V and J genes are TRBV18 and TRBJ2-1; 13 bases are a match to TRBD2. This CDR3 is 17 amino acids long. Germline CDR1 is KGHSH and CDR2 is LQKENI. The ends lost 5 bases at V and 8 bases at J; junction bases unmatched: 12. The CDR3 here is CASSTTGLAGLSDEQFF. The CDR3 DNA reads TGTGCCAGCTCAACGACGGGACTAGCGGGACTTAGCGATGAGCAGTTCTTC.

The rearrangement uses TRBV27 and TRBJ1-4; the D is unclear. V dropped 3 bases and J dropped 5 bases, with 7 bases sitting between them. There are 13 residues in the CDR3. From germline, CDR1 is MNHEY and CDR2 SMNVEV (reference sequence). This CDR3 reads CASSFRQNEKLFF. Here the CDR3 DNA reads TGTGCCAGCAGTTTCAGGCAAAATGAAAAACTGTTTTTT.

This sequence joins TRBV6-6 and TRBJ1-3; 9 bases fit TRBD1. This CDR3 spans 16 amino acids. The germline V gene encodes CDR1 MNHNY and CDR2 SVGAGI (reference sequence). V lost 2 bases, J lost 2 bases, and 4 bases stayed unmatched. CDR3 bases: TGTGCCAGCAGTTACCCACAGGGGGCAGCTGGAAACACCATATATTTT. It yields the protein CASSYPQGAAGNTIYF.

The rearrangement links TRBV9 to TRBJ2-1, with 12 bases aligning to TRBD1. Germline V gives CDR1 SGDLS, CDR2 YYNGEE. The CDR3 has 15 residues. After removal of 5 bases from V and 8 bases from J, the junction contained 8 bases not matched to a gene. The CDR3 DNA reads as TGTGCCAGCAGGGGACCGGGACAGGGGGCCTATGAGCAGTTCTTC. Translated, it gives CASRGPGQGAYEQFF. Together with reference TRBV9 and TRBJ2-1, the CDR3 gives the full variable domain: DSGVTQTPKHLITATGQRVTLRCSPRSGDLSVYWYQQSLDQGLQFLIQYYNGEERAKGNILERFSAQQFPDLHSELNLSSLELGDSALYFCASRGPGQGAYEQFFGPGTRLTVL.

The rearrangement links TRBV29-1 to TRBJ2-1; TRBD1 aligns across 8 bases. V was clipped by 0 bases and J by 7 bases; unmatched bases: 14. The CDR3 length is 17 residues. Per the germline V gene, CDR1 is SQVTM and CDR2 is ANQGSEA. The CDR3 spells CSVEDLEGTGIGNEQFF. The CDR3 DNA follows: TGCAGCGTTGAAGATCTAGAGGGGACAGGAATTGGGAATGAGCAGTTCTTC.

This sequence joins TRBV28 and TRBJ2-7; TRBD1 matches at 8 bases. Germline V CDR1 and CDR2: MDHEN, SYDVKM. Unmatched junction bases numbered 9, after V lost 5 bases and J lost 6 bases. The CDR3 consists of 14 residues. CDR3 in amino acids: CASSLHSTGGEQYF. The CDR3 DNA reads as TGTGCCAGCAGTCTTCACAGCACAGGGGGCGAGCAGTACTTC.

The CDR3 DNA reads as TGTGCCAGTAGCATGTGGACAGGGCACGAGACCCAGTACTTC. It encodes CASSMWTGHETQYF. The chain uses TRBV19 and TRBJ2-5; 8 positions match TRBD1. The trim removed 6 bases at V and 5 bases at J, leaving 8 bases unmatched. Germline V lookup: CDR1 LNHDA, CDR2 SQIVND (reference sequence). CDR3 length equals 14 residues.

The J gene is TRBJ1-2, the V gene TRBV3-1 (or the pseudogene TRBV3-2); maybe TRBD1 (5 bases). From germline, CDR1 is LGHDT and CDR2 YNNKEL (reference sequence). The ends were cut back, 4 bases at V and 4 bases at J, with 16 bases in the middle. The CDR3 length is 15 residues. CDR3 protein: CASSREQSGGYGYTF. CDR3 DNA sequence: TGTGCCAGCAGCCGAGAGCAAAGCGGGGGCTATGGCTACACCTTC.

In DNA, the CDR3 is TGTGCCAGCCGGGAGGCGGCTGAAGCTTTCTTT. Encoded protein: CASREAAEAFF. The gene calls are TRBV6-5 and TRBJ1-1, with D uncertain. V was cut by 8 bases and J by 6 bases, with 10 bases left in between. The CDR3 is made up of 11 amino acids. Germline CDR1 reads MNHEY; CDR2 reads SVGAGI.